This T cell receptor beta chain was observed in a study of T cells expressing NK-cell markers. For the study at large: Researchers got TCR beta repertoires out of sorted CD3+CD56+NKG2C+, CD3+CD56+NKG2C- and CD3+CD56-NKG2C+ T cells. Findings and caveats of the study: Dominant NKG2C+ clonotypes accounted for about 1.0-8% of CD8+ T cells in several donors. Whether the expanded NKG2C+ T cell clones recognized HCMV remained unclear.

As concerns this clonotype: Its cognate antigen is unknown.

The CDR3 sequence is 17 residues long. Production of TCR beta cDNA relied on 5'RACE template switching with UMIs. TCRdb re-called the 5' RACE reads, yielding one record per CDR3 amino acid sequence without DNA. This repertoire includes about 21,000 distinct CDR3 sequences. This receptor was taken from a man aged 18-70 years in good health. The chain joins TRBV12-3 or TRBV12-4 to TRBJ1-3; the D gene TCRdb calls, TRBD1, cannot be checked with no DNA. The source material was blood T cells: a sorted CD56 or NKG2C T cell subset, CD4+ or CD8+ T cells, or bulk PBMC T cells (not recorded which). The CDR3 loop is CASSGGVGHNSGNTIYF.